The entry below gives a single T cell receptor beta chain sequence along with its context. Its antigen is unknown. Base qualities are not at hand, and no much larger clone is one base apart. The junction shows trimming of 6 bases on V and 3 bases on J, and the gene matches do not reach 11 bases of it. CDR1 and CDR2 were assigned from the germline V gene (reference sequence) as LNHDA and SQIVND. The CDR3 runs 16 residues from the cysteine to the phenylalanine. Only CDR3 DNA is held: 48 bases, read in frame from base 1. The data derive from a study of PD-1 and CTLA-4 blockade in melanoma (dated by TCRdb to about 2021). Concerning the study at large: The study compared how PD-1 blockade and CTLA-4 blockade affected the melanoma-reactive CD8 T cell response in patients with melanoma.

Libraries were constructed by the immunoSEQ multiplex PCR assay. TCRdb stores this immuneACCESS table with in-frame sequences only. Part of the clones is absent; in the studies checked, under half of the shortfall reflects unresolved V genes, and no reason is known for the rest. The sample yields 15,000 to 20,000 clones; over 60% were counted once. 15% to 20% of the sample is taken by the ten largest. The chain links TRBV19 with TRBJ1-5; TRBD1 agrees with 7 junctional bases. Sequences were derived from CD8+ T cells from peripheral blood, sampled before anti-PD-1 treatment. The TCR originated in a human donor with melanoma. Here the CDR3 is given as CASSGMTGILNQPQHF. The DNA reads TGTGCCAGTAGCGGAATGACAGGGATCCTCAATCAGCCCCAGCATTTT.